This T cell receptor (beta chain) was recovered during a study of CD8+ T cells in alopecia areata. Study context: Treated patients took oral tofacitinib at 5 to 10 mg twice daily.

Treatment reported: oral pan-JAK inhibitor, 5-10 mg twice daily. Collected material from alopecia areata patients comprised lesional scalp punch biopsies and peripheral blood. Following RNA extraction, reverse transcription yielded cDNA that acted as the sequencing template. Using immunoSEQ multiplex PCR, the repertoire was profiled, and TCRdb retains in-frame clones only, with some absent. The repertoire holds about 92,000 clones, with roughly 47% as singletons. Trimming took off 7 bases at V and 0 bases at J, with 9 bases between the two ends. The CDR3 loop spans 14 amino acids. Per the germline V gene, CDR1 is MNHEY and CDR2 is SMNVEV (reference sequence).

The origin of this receptor is a human donor with alopecia areata. Source: CD8+ T cells sorted from blood, taken at week 24, from a patient treated with tofacitinib. The chain combines TRBV27 with TRBJ2-2; the D is unclear. This CDR3 reads CASILRPNTGELFF. The CDR3 DNA follows: TGTGCCAGCATACTTAGGCCGAACACCGGGGAGCTGTTTTTT.